What follows are 2 T cell receptor beta chains derived from one specimen sequenced in a study of cytomegalovirus exposure and HLA in healthy donors. Both 60 Vbeta primers and 13 Jbeta primers went into the PCR. Libraries were prepared by immunoSEQ multiplex PCR; TCRdb keeps only in-frame clonotypes and omits some of them. This sample has about 110,000 clones; approximately 70% occur once, and the top ten carry roughly 8%. The sequenced material came from PBMCs. The receptors here all came from a man aged 40-55 years in good health and CMV-seronegative.

Turning to this clone: Germline and junction disagree at one end, which may indicate a read error. The CDR3 DNA reads TGTTCCAGCCGCAGAGGCAGCTACGAGCAGTACTTC. It yields the protein CSSRRGSYEQYF. This rearrangement joins TRBV7-9 to TRBJ2-7; D ambiguous. This CDR3 contains 12 residues. The germline V gene encodes CDR1 SEHNR and CDR2 FQNEAQ (reference sequence).

The chain is built from TRBV4-3 and TRBJ2-1, with 8 bases fitting TRBD2. CDR1 and CDR2 from the germline V gene are LGHNA and YSLEER. The V and J ends lost 0 bases and 7 bases, in that order; junction bases with no gene match: 8. This CDR3 has 16 amino acids. CDR3 protein: CASSQDRATGGNEQFF. The CDR3, as DNA: TGCGCCAGCAGCCAAGATCGGGCCACGGGGGGGAATGAGCAGTTCTTC.